Below, 2 T cell receptor beta chains from the same sample are listed, as sequenced in a study of low-dose radiotherapy and immunotherapy resistance in tumors. Alpha and beta chains were covered, as first-strand cDNA relied on TRAV- and TRBV-specific primers. TCR amplification used roughly 18 PCR cycles, a constant-region primer and a V-primer adapter. MiXCR was run by TCRdb on the reads, yielding one entry per CDR3 protein. The sample lists tens of thousands of distinct CDR3 sequences, around 30% seen once, with about 3.7% in the top ten. Time point noted: before trial treatment. Sample: PBMCs, taken before treatment. All receptors derive from a male donor with gallbladder cancer.

This clonotype was counted many times. The J gene is TRBJ2-1, the V gene TRBV6-2 or TRBV6-3; D remains ambiguous. V lost 0 bases and J lost 4, with 4 bases in between. The germline CDR1 and CDR2 sequences are MNHEY and SVGEGT. This CDR3 is built from 13 residues. The CDR3 bases are TGTGCCAGCAGTTACTCGCTTTACAATGAGCAGTTCTTC. As protein: CASSYSLYNEQFF.

In its sample, this clonotype was seen many times. The chain recombines TRBV7-2 with TRBJ2-5; 8 bases fit TRBD2. The ends lost 3 bases at V and 4 bases at J; junction bases unmatched: 13. The CDR3 sequence is 17 residues long. Germline V gene sequence: CDR1 SGHTA, CDR2 FQGNSA. CDR3 amino acids: CASSFTSRRGGGETQYF. In DNA form, the CDR3 reads TGTGCCAGCAGCTTCACCTCCCGCCGGGGGGGGGGAGAGACCCAGTACTTC. The full variable domain, rest sourced from reference TRBV7-2 and TRBJ2-5, is GAGVSQSPSNKVTEKGKDVELRCDPISGHTALYWYRQSLGQGLEFLIYFQGNSAPDKSGLPSDRFSAERTGGSVSTLTIQRTQQEDSAVYLCASSFTSRRGGGETQYFGPGTRLLVL.